This entry is about one T cell receptor beta chain. Its antigen is undetermined. The data were taken from a study of cytomegalovirus exposure and HLA in healthy donors. The study's findings and limits: It was likely that a cluster of highly shared sequence variants was a sequencing artifact. Later findings reportedly placed an Asian-associated ancestry cluster below the approximately 700-donor mean for N-insertions. As was reported, the classifier diagnosed cytomegalovirus status with high specificity and sensitivity. Later genetic work tied a missense DCLRE1C variant to beta-chain V and J trimming.

The CDR3 covers 15 residues. Germline V gene data show CDR1 as SGHDT and CDR2 as YYEEEE. The V and J ends lost 3 bases and 8 bases respectively, with 17 bases between them. The PCR employed 60 Vbeta primers together with 13 Jbeta primers. Produced via immunoSEQ multiplex PCR; TCRdb's table is partial and in-frame only. The sample holds tens of thousands of clones, roughly two thirds seen once. The receptor's source is a man aged 50-60 years in good health and CMV-seronegative. The sequenced sample consisted of PBMCs. This chain connects TRBV5-6 to TRBJ1-4, with D unresolved. The chain's CDR3 is CASSSLSRGGEKLFF. The DNA of the CDR3 is TGTGCCAGCAGCTCCTTAAGCCGGGGAGGGGAAAAACTGTTTTTT.